The sample holds many counts of the clone carrying this T cell receptor (beta chain). Its antigen is currently unknown. This CDR3 spans 13 amino acids. Trimming took off 4 bases at V and 0 bases at J, with 9 bases between the two ends. CDR1 and CDR2 from the germline V gene are DFQATT and SNEGSKA (reference sequence). Time point denoted: persistent/refractory GD, antithyroid drugs over 5 years with positive TRAb. The TCR library was made from RNA extracted from PBMCs. Arm-PCR with iRepertoire HTBI primers amplified the CDR3 regions for these TCR beta libraries. TCRdb processed the multiplex PCR reads anew with MiXCR; each CDR3 protein has one entry. The sample lists approximately 380,000 distinct CDR3 sequences, under 25% occurring once. The data stem from a study of regulatory T cells in long-lasting Graves disease. Notes on the study in general: Persistent Graves' patients had lower TCR diversity than newly diagnosed ones.

The V gene is TRBV20-1, the J gene TRBJ1-1; no clear D gene. The sample was peripheral blood mononuclear cells (PBMCs), taken when the disease was refractory, from a patient treated with antithyroid drugs. This TCR derives from a female donor with Graves disease. The CDR3 here is CSATYEVNTEAFF. CDR3 sequence (DNA): TGCAGTGCTACTTATGAGGTGAACACTGAAGCTTTCTTT.